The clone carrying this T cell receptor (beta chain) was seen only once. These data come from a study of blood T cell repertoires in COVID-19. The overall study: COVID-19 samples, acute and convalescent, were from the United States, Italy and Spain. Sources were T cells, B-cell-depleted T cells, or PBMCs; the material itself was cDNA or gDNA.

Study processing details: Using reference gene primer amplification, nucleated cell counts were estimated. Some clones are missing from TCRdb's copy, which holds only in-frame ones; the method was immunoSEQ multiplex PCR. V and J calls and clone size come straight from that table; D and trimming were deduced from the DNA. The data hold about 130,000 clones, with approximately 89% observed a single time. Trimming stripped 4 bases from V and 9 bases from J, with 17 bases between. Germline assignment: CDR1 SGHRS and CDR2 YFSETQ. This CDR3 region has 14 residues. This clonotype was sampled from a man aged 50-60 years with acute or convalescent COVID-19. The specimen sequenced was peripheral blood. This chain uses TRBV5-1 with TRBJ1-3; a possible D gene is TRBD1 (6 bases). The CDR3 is CASSAAGTTGTIYF. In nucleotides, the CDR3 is TGCGCCAGCAGCGCAGCCGGGACAACCGGCACCATATATTTT.